This note documents a single T cell receptor (beta chain) sequence. The length of the CDR3 is 11 residues. V lost 8 bases to trimming and J lost 9 bases, with 11 bases between them. Using its own MiXCR run on the RT-PCR reads, TCRdb lists one record per CDR3 protein. The sample records approximately 200,000 distinct CDR3 sequences, approximately 15% being singletons. The data derive from a study of response to subunit inactivated influenza vaccine. The genes are TRBV12-3 or TRBV12-4 and TRBJ2-1; D is unresolved. The receptor was derived from a man aged 45 to 65 who received an inactivated influenza vaccine. The input for sequencing was CD8+ T cells sorted from PBMCs, taken about 5 days after vaccination. CDR3 coding DNA: TGTGCCAGCGGATCAGTAGTTGAGCAGTTCTTC. This gives the protein CASGSVVEQFF.